This T cell receptor beta chain emerged from a study of identical twins. Study-wide points: Conclusions rested on cross-sectional statistics rather than following the same donors.

This clonotype was observed a few times. The antigen is not known. The CDR3 contains 15 residues. Trimming removed 4 bases from V and 4 bases from J, with 11 bases in between. Germline assignment: CDR1 MNHEY and CDR2 SVGAGI. cDNA carried unique molecular identifiers, and a universal primer site was added by template switching. One entry per CDR3 protein results from TCRdb running MiXCR on the 5' RACE reads. The sample records 1.5 million to 2 million distinct CDR3 sequences, more than 30% being singletons. All donors were healthy, and all were Caucasian. The rearrangement links TRBV6-5 to TRBJ2-6; D not certain. This sequence was found in a newborn girl in good health. Specimen: cord blood. CDR3 in amino acids: CASSSTFWGANVLTF. DNA for the CDR3: TGTGCCAGCAGTTCCACCTTTTGGGGGGCCAACGTCCTGACTTTC.